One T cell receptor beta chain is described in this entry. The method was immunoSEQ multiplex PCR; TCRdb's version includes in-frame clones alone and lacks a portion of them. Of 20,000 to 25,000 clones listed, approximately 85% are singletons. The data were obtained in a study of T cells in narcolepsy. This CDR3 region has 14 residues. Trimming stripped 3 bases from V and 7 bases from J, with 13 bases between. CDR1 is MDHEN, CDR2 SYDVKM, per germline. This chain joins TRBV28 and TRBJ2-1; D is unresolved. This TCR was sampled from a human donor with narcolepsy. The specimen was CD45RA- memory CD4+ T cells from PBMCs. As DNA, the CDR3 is TGTGCCAGCAGTTTCCGTCAAATCGGTAATGAGCAGTTCTTC. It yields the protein CASSFRQIGNEQFF.